These 25 T cell receptor beta chains originate from one sample sequenced in a study of T cell responses to AZD1222 COVID-19 vaccine. Produced via immunoSEQ multiplex PCR; TCRdb's table is partial and in-frame only. The sample carries about 130,000 clones, approximately 85% recorded once. The source was peripheral blood, collected 28 days after the second AZD1222 dose. These receptors all stem from an adult who received the AZD1222 COVID-19 vaccine.

This clone was recorded a few times. The chain carries TRBV5-1 and TRBJ2-6; D is ambiguous. This CDR3 region has 13 residues. V was trimmed by 7 bases and J by 0 bases, leaving 5 bases between them. Germline V lookup: CDR1 SGHRS, CDR2 YFSETQ. The CDR3 DNA sequence: TGCGCCAGCGCAATCTCTGGGGCCAACGTCCTGACTTTC. Translating it yields CASAISGANVLTF.

This clone was seen once. This sequence joins TRBV24-1 and TRBJ1-4; maybe TRBD1 (6 bases). Trimming took 3 bases from V and 8 from J, leaving 15 bases between them. The CDR3 sequence is 15 residues long. The germline CDR1 and CDR2 sequences are KGHDR and SFDVKD. CDR3 DNA sequence: TGTGCCACCAGTGATGCCCGGGGGGCAGGGGAAAAACTGTTTTTT. Its protein is CATSDARGAGEKLFF.

The rearrangement links TRBV4-1 to TRBJ1-3; maybe TRBD1 (5 bases). The CDR3 extends over 20 amino acids. The V end lost 1 base, the J end lost 1 base, and 23 bases lay between the germline ends. Germline V CDR1 and CDR2: MGHRA, YSYEKL. This CDR3 reads CASSQGARPLPGGSGNTIYF. CDR3 coding DNA: TGCGCCAGCAGCCAAGGAGCTCGGCCTCTCCCCGGGGGGTCTGGAAACACCATATATTTT.

The chain recombines TRBV11-2 with TRBJ2-7, with 11 bases identical to TRBD1. Germline assignment: CDR1 SGHAT and CDR2 FQNNGV. V shed 5 bases and J 7 bases; nucleotides not matched to a gene: 4. The CDR3 runs 13 residues. Here the CDR3 reads CASSGDRGREQYF. In DNA, the CDR3 is TGTGCCAGCAGCGGGGACAGGGGGAGGGAGCAGTACTTC.

This chain joins TRBV24-1 and TRBJ2-7; 8 bases match TRBD1. Per germline, CDR1 KGHDR and CDR2 SFDVKD. V lost 6 bases and J lost 1; bases outside the gene matches: 1. The CDR3 extends over 13 amino acids. The CDR3 region has the DNA TGTGCCACCAGTCGGGACAGGTCCTACGAGCAGTACTTC. This sequence encodes CATSRDRSYEQYF.

In its sample, this clone was seen a few times. The gene calls are TRBV24-1 and TRBJ2-1, with unresolved D. Germline V gives CDR1 KGHDR, CDR2 SFDVKD. Trimming shortened V by 2 bases and J by 0 bases, and 10 bases separated the two germline ends. The CDR3 has 16 residues. The CDR3 protein is CATSDSSESSYNEQFF. The CDR3 DNA follows: TGTGCCACCAGTGATTCCTCGGAGAGCTCCTACAATGAGCAGTTCTTC.

CDR3 nucleotide sequence: TGTGCCAGCAGTGACGAGCGGGGGCCCTACAATGAGCAGTTCTTC. This gives the protein CASSDERGPYNEQFF. The V and J genes are TRBV6-4 and TRBJ2-1; 8 bases line up with TRBD2. There are 15 residues in the CDR3. The germline gives CDR1 MRHNA, CDR2 SNTAGT. V was pared by 2 bases and J by 2 bases, with 2 bases of the junction left unmatched.

V usage is TRBV6-6 and J usage is TRBJ1-2; D may be TRBD1 (5 bases). The V gene lost 5 bases and the J gene lost 5 bases, with 12 bases spanning the gap. Germline CDR1 reads MNHNY; CDR2 reads SVGAGI (reference sequence). The CDR3 loop spans 13 amino acids. DNA for the CDR3: TGTGCCAGCAGTCCCCGCAGGGAATATGGCTACACCTTC. As protein: CASSPRREYGYTF.

The V call is TRBV28, the J call TRBJ2-1; 15 bases match TRBD2. CDR1 is MDHEN and CDR2 is SYDVKM in the germline V gene. With 6 bases clipped from V and 0 bases from J, the junction kept 15 bases outside the gene matches. The CDR3 contains 21 residues. CDR3 sequence: CASRGTAGTSGGKSSYNEQFF. The CDR3 bases are TGTGCCAGCAGGGGAACCGCCGGGACTAGCGGGGGGAAGAGCTCCTACAATGAGCAGTTCTTC.

The chain is built from TRBV24-1 and TRBJ2-2; D uncertain. Trimming cost V 5 bases and J 3 bases, with 3 bases left between them. This CDR3 contains 12 residues. Germline V gene lookup returns CDR1 KGHDR and CDR2 SFDVKD. The CDR3 nucleotides read TGTGCCACCAGTGGATACACCGGGGAGCTGTTTTTT. It specifies CATSGYTGELFF.

The J gene is TRBJ2-4, the V gene TRBV5-1, with 9 bases that match TRBD1. This CDR3 contains 17 residues. The germline V gene encodes CDR1 SGHRS and CDR2 YFSETQ. V was pared by 0 bases and J by 2 bases, with 6 bases of the junction left unmatched. CDR3 DNA: TGCGCCAGCAGCTTGGATGGGACAGGGATTACCAAAAACATTCAGTACTTC. Protein sequence: CASSLDGTGITKNIQYF.

The CDR3 spells CATSRDPGSSGNTIYF. DNA for the CDR3: TGTGCCACCAGCAGAGATCCGGGGTCTTCTGGAAACACCATATATTTT. V and J are TRBV15 and TRBJ1-3; no clear D. Trimming stripped 0 bases from V and 1 base from J, with 10 bases between. The CDR3 consists of 16 residues. The germline V gene has CDR1 LNHNV and CDR2 YYDKDF (reference sequence).

This clone was observed once. V gene TRBV2 combines with J gene TRBJ1-5; D is unclear. Germline CDR1 SNHLY, CDR2 FYNNEI. CDR3 size: 14 residues. The germline V and J ends were trimmed by 4 bases and 8 bases, with 15 bases remaining between them. The CDR3 here is CASSVGAAKEPQHF. The CDR3 DNA sequence: TGTGCCAGCAGTGTTGGTGCGGCCAAAGAGCCCCAGCATTTT.

This clone was detected once. The chain links TRBV27 to TRBJ2-5, with D possibly TRBD2 on 5 matching bases. Looked up from germline, CDR1 is MNHEY and CDR2 is SMNVEV (reference sequence). Trimming took 8 bases from V and 4 from J, leaving 11 bases between them. The CDR3 totals 12 residues. CDR3 amino acids: CASAREGETQYF. The CDR3 nucleotides read TGTGCCAGCGCCCGCGAGGGAGAGACCCAGTACTTC.

The rearrangement joins TRBV28 to TRBJ1-2, with D uncertain. The CDR3 covers 11 residues. Germline assignment: CDR1 MDHEN and CDR2 SYDVKM. V gave up 5 bases and J gave up 5 bases, with 6 bases separating them. Here the CDR3 DNA reads TGTGCCAGCAGTCAACCTTATGGCTACACCTTC. Translated: CASSQPYGYTF.

This clone was observed a few times. The chain recombines TRBV10-1 with TRBJ2-5; D is unresolved. The CDR3 totals 14 residues. Germline CDR1 reads WNHNN; CDR2 reads SYGVQD (reference sequence). V gave up 3 bases and J gave up 5 bases, with 13 bases separating them. Here the CDR3 reads CASSEGRPPETQYF. Written as DNA, the CDR3 is TGCGCCAGCAGTGAAGGCAGGCCGCCCGAGACCCAGTACTTC.

This chain connects TRBV4-1 to TRBJ1-2; a weak D match, TRBD1 (5 bases). CDR3 length: 16 residues. The germline CDR1 and CDR2 sequences are MGHRA and YSYEKL. V lost 4 bases to trimming and J lost 0 bases, with 15 bases between them. CDR3 residues: CASSRSGQDPNYGYTF. The CDR3 DNA sequence: TGCGCCAGCAGCCGGTCGGGGCAGGACCCTAACTATGGCTACACCTTC.

The chain employs TRBV30 and TRBJ2-7, with unresolved D. Germline V lookup: CDR1 GTSNPN, CDR2 SVGIG (reference sequence). CDR3 size: 11 residues. V gave up 2 bases and J gave up 3 bases, with 5 bases separating them. The CDR3: CAWSMGYEQYF. CDR3 bases: TGTGCCTGGAGTATGGGCTACGAGCAGTACTTC. Supplemented by reference TRBV30 and TRBJ2-7, the full variable domain reads SQTIHQWPATLVQPVGSPLSLECTVEGTSNPNLYWYRQAAGRGLQLLFYSVGIGQISSEVPQNLSASRPQDRQFILSSKKLLLSDSGFYLCAWSMGYEQYFGPGTRLTVT.

This clone appeared a single time. V usage is TRBV5-6 and J usage is TRBJ2-7, with D tentatively TRBD1 or TRBD2 (5 bases each). Germline CDR1 SGHDT, CDR2 YYEEEE. The CDR3 is 14 amino acids. The V end lost 3 bases, the J end lost 1 base, and 11 bases lay between the germline ends. CDR3 sequence (DNA): TGTGCCAGCAGCTGGGGGACCGATTCCTACGAGCAGTACTTC. Translation: CASSWGTDSYEQYF.

V is TRBV2 and J is TRBJ2-1, with 7 bases matching TRBD2. V gave up 3 bases and J gave up 3 bases; unmatched junction bases: 8. This CDR3 is built from 16 residues. Per the germline V gene, CDR1 is SNHLY and CDR2 is FYNNEI. The DNA of the CDR3 is TGTGCCAGCAGTGAGGGAGGGTCAGAACTCTACAATGAGCAGTTCTTC. Protein product: CASSEGGSELYNEQFF.

The chain couples TRBV28 to TRBJ2-7; 8 bases are a match to TRBD1. The CDR3 length is 11 residues. Germline trimming cut 10 bases from V and 6 bases from J; bases unmatched to any gene: 5. The germline V gene encodes CDR1 MDHEN and CDR2 SYDVKM. The CDR3 bases are TGTGCCACCCAGGGGGCGCGCGAGCAGTACTTC. It codes for CATQGAREQYF.

CDR3 DNA sequence: TGTGCCAGCAGTCCTGGGGGCAATCAGCCCCAGCATTTT. Encoded protein: CASSPGGNQPQHF. This chain joins TRBV5-5 and TRBJ1-5; no clear D. The CDR3 loop spans 13 amino acids. V lost 5 bases and J lost 2, with 8 bases in between. The germline V gene has CDR1 SGHKS and CDR2 YYEKEE (reference sequence).

The gene calls are TRBV3-1 (or the pseudogene TRBV3-2) and TRBJ2-3; 12 bases match TRBD2. The CDR3 totals 16 residues. CDR1 is LGHDT, CDR2 YNNKEL, per germline (reference sequence). V shed 3 bases and J 5 bases; nucleotides not matched to a gene: 6. The CDR3 loop is CASSQELAGGGDTQYF. The CDR3 nucleotides are TGTGCCAGCAGCCAGGAACTAGCGGGGGGAGGAGATACGCAGTATTTT.

The rearrangement links TRBV7-9 to TRBJ1-1, with 7 bases aligning to TRBD1. V lost 7 bases and J lost 5; bases outside the gene matches: 10. CDR3 length: 14 amino acids. Germline V gene data show CDR1 as SEHNR and CDR2 as FQNEAQ (reference sequence). The CDR3 nucleotides are TGTGCCAGCAACTCAGGGGGTTCGGTTACTGAAGCTTTCTTT. Protein sequence: CASNSGGSVTEAFF. The variable domain in full, with the rest retrieved from reference TRBV7-9 and TRBJ1-1, is DTGVSQNPRHKITKRGQNVTFRCDPISEHNRLYWYRQTLGQGPEFLTYFQNEAQLEKSRLLSDRFSAERPKGSFSTLEIQRTEQGDSAMYLCASNSGGSVTEAFFGQGTRLTVV.

The V call is TRBV2, the J call TRBJ1-6; possibly TRBD1 for D (6 bases). Per germline, CDR1 SNHLY and CDR2 FYNNEI. This CDR3 comprises 14 residues. V gave up 3 bases and J gave up 7 bases, with 10 bases separating them. The CDR3 DNA sequence: TGTGCCAGCAGTGAGGGCAGGGGCAATTCACCCCTCCACTTT. The encoded protein is CASSEGRGNSPLHF.